These 23 T cell receptor beta chains share one sample of origin, sequenced in a study of cytomegalovirus exposure and HLA in healthy donors. Assay used: immunoSEQ multiplex PCR; TCRdb lists only in-frame clones, some missing. The table includes under 300,000 clones, 80% to 90% detected once. Input material: PBMCs. These receptors all come from a young woman in good health and CMV-seronegative.

The chain joins TRBV29-1 to TRBJ2-7, with 7 positions matching TRBD1. This CDR3 has 14 amino acids. V dropped 7 bases and J dropped 2; count of bases not matched to a gene: 11. Germline loops: CDR1 SQVTM, CDR2 ANQGSEA. CDR3 residues: CSAIPTGLAYEQYF. DNA for the CDR3: TGCAGCGCCATACCGACAGGGTTAGCCTACGAGCAGTACTTC.

The CDR3, as DNA: TGTGCCAGCAGTTACTCGAAGGGGCAGAGGAACACTGAAGCTTTCTTT. It codes for CASSYSKGQRNTEAFF. This chain uses TRBV6-5 with TRBJ1-1, with a tentative D call TRBD1 (5 bases). Trimming shortened V by 0 bases and J by 1 base, and 12 bases separated the two germline ends. This CDR3 has 16 amino acids. Germline CDR1 and CDR2: MNHEY and SVGAGI.

V usage is TRBV5-1 and J usage is TRBJ2-1, with 7 bases fitting TRBD2. The V gene's germline CDR1 is SGHRS and CDR2 YFSETQ. With V trimmed by 1 base and J by 5 bases, 9 bases remained unmatched. The CDR3 length is 16 residues. The CDR3 region is CASSLRTGTTHNEQFF. CDR3 DNA: TGCGCCAGCAGCTTGAGGACCGGGACTACCCACAATGAGCAGTTCTTC.

V and J are TRBV7-6 and TRBJ1-3, with D unclear. Trimming took 5 bases from V and 4 from J, leaving 18 bases between them. Per germline, CDR1 SGHVS and CDR2 FNYEAQ. The CDR3 has 16 residues. The CDR3: CASSLLGLGPGNTIYF. The CDR3 DNA is TGTGCCAGCAGCCTACTAGGATTGGGCCCCGGAAACACCATATATTTT.

This chain links TRBV14 with TRBJ2-5; D not certain. The CDR3 covers 16 residues. Between the trimmed V and J ends, which lost 3 bases and 5 bases, there was a span of 19 bases. Germline-derived CDR1 and CDR2 are SGHDN and FVKESK. As DNA, the CDR3 is TGTGCCAGCAGCCAGCCTGAAAATCCTAGTGTTGAGACCCAGTACTTC. Translating it yields CASSQPENPSVETQYF.

The table lists this clone with a few counts. The V gene is TRBV28, the J gene TRBJ1-2, with D uncertain. This CDR3 is built from 12 residues. Germline V gives CDR1 MDHEN, CDR2 SYDVKM. V was cut by 5 bases and J by 4 bases, with 8 bases left in between. DNA of the CDR3: TGTGCCAGCAGTAAGGAGAGCTATGGCTACACCTTC. It translates to CASSKESYGYTF.

The V call is TRBV19, the J call TRBJ2-7; tentatively, D is TRBD2 (5 bases). This CDR3 is built from 18 residues. The germline V gene has CDR1 LNHDA and CDR2 SQIVND (reference sequence). V was shortened by 0 bases and J by 4 bases, with 22 bases between the two germline ends. The CDR3, as DNA: TGTGCCAGTAGTATAGATCCCCGTGGCACAAGAAGGACTTACGAGCAGTACTTC. It translates to CASSIDPRGTRRTYEQYF.

CDR3 sequence reads: CASSPAYGTVYEQYF. CDR3 bases: TGTGCCAGCTCACCAGCTTACGGGACAGTCTACGAGCAGTACTTC. The chain couples TRBV18 to TRBJ2-7; 7 nucleotides align to TRBD1. CDR3 size: 15 residues. The germline V gene has CDR1 KGHSH and CDR2 LQKENI. V dropped 2 bases and J dropped 3; count of bases not matched to a gene: 7.

This rearrangement joins TRBV6-6 to TRBJ2-3; D is ambiguous. V shed 2 bases and J shed 0 bases, with 6 bases lying between them. CDR1 MNHNY and CDR2 SVGAGI come from the germline V gene (reference sequence). The CDR3 length is 14 residues. The DNA of the CDR3 is TGTGCCAGCAGTTACAGCGAAAGCACAGATACGCAGTATTTT. Residues: CASSYSESTDTQYF.

This chain connects TRBV7-2 to TRBJ2-1, with 7 positions matching TRBD2. The CDR3 sequence is 18 residues long. CDR1 and CDR2 (germline): SGHTA, FQGNSA. The ends lost 2 bases at V and 0 bases at J; junction bases unmatched: 10. The CDR3 nucleotides read TGTGCCAGCAGCTTAAGAGGCGGGGGAGACCTCTCCTACAATGAGCAGTTCTTC. Translated, it gives CASSLRGGGDLSYNEQFF.

This chain connects TRBV27 to TRBJ2-7; D is undetermined. The V end was cut by 5 bases, the J end by 5 bases, with 13 bases between. Germline V gene lookup returns CDR1 MNHEY and CDR2 SMNVEV (reference sequence). This CDR3 contains 13 residues. CDR3 sequence (DNA): TGTGCCAGCAGTCTTATCCACATGAACGAGCAGTACTTC. Translated, it gives CASSLIHMNEQYF.

This chain joins TRBV2 and TRBJ2-1; tentative D call: TRBD1 (5 bases). Trimming took 1 base from V and 7 from J, leaving 11 bases between them. Germline CDR1 and CDR2: SNHLY and FYNNEI. The CDR3 totals 14 residues. DNA of the CDR3: TGTGCCAGCAGTGAAGAAGGGGCTGGTAATGAGCAGTTCTTC. Translation: CASSEEGAGNEQFF.

The chain has TRBV5-5 and TRBJ1-5; D is unclear. CDR1 is SGHKS, CDR2 YYEKEE, per germline (reference sequence). Trimming removed 7 bases at V and 2 bases at J, with 19 bases between. The CDR3 contains 16 residues. CDR3 sequence reads: CASGLGTGGGNQPQHF. The CDR3 region has the DNA TGTGCCAGCGGTTTGGGCACGGGAGGCGGCAATCAGCCCCAGCATTTT.

The J gene is TRBJ1-1, the V gene TRBV7-3, with 10 bases identical to TRBD1. The V segment lost 5 bases and the J segment 4 bases; nucleotides outside the gene matches: 4. CDR1 SGHTA and CDR2 FQGTGA come from the germline V gene. The CDR3 contains 14 residues. The CDR3 bases are TGTGCCAGCAGCCCCGACAGGGGGCCCACTGAAGCTTTCTTT. Translating it yields CASSPDRGPTEAFF.

The chain links TRBV28 to TRBJ2-7; D call uncertain. Germline V gives CDR1 MDHEN, CDR2 SYDVKM. The CDR3 extends over 13 amino acids. V was pared by 4 bases and J by 3 bases, with 10 bases between. The CDR3: CASSSSDNYEQYF. CDR3 nucleotide sequence: TGTGCCAGCAGTTCCTCAGACAACTACGAGCAGTACTTC. The complete variable domain, with remaining parts taken from reference TRBV28 and TRBJ2-7, reads DVKVTQSSRYLVKRTGEKVFLECVQDMDHENMFWYRQDPGLGLRLIYFSYDVKMKEKGDIPEGYSVSREKKERFSLILESASTNQTSMYLCASSSSDNYEQYFGPGTRLTVT.

The genes are TRBV28 and TRBJ1-2, with 7 bases lining up with TRBD1. CDR1 and CDR2 (germline): MDHEN, SYDVKM. The CDR3 extends over 16 amino acids. J lost 1 base, V lost 4 bases, and 9 bases had no gene match. DNA for the CDR3: TGTGCCAGCAGTTCCCCTTGGACAGGAGGTAACTATGGCTACACCTTC. Protein product: CASSSPWTGGNYGYTF.

V is TRBV5-1 and J is TRBJ1-1; D gene uncertain. Germline V gene lookup returns CDR1 SGHRS and CDR2 YFSETQ. This CDR3 has 13 residues. V was pared by 5 bases and J by 3 bases, with 11 bases between. CDR3 region: CASRESDDTEAFF. In DNA form, the CDR3 reads TGCGCCAGCAGAGAGAGCGACGACACTGAAGCTTTCTTT.

A word on this clone: Distinct nucleotide sequences in the sample also encode this CDR3. The rearrangement joins TRBV9 to TRBJ2-5; D call uncertain. Germline CDR1 SGDLS, CDR2 YYNGEE. The CDR3 spans 15 residues. The germline V and J ends were trimmed by 0 bases and 2 bases, with 11 bases remaining between them. CDR3 loop: CASSVAASRQETQYF. For the CDR3, the DNA is TGTGCCAGCAGCGTAGCTGCCAGTCGTCAAGAGACCCAGTACTTC.

This chain links TRBV30 with TRBJ2-5; 8 positions agree with TRBD1. V shed 7 bases and J 2 bases; nucleotides not matched to a gene: 6. The germline V gene encodes CDR1 GTSNPN and CDR2 SVGIG (reference sequence). The length of the CDR3 is 13 residues. CDR3 in DNA: TGTGCCTCGGGCAGGGGGCCACAAGAGACCCAGTACTTC. Translated, it gives CASGRGPQETQYF.

The chain links TRBV5-1 to TRBJ2-1; D possibly corresponds to TRBD1 (5 bases). Germline CDR1 reads SGHRS; CDR2 reads YFSETQ. The CDR3 consists of 16 residues. With 2 bases removed from V and 0 bases from J, the gap between germline ends came to 12 bases. CDR3 sequence (DNA): TGCGCCAGCAGCTTAAGTACAGGTGCCTCCTACAATGAGCAGTTCTTC. Translating gives CASSLSTGASYNEQFF.

The chain combines TRBV5-1 with TRBJ2-7; 8 bases map to TRBD2. Losses at the gene ends were 5 bases for V and 2 bases for J; bases not matched to a gene: 6. The CDR3 is 14 amino acids. Germline V lookup: CDR1 SGHRS, CDR2 YFSETQ. CDR3 bases: TGCGCCAGCAGTGCGCCGGGACTAGCCTACGAGCAGTACTTC. Protein product: CASSAPGLAYEQYF.

The V call is TRBV15, the J call TRBJ2-2; TRBD1 matches at 8 bases. Trimming took 8 bases from V and 0 from J; bases not matched to a gene: 5. Per the germline V gene, CDR1 is LNHNV and CDR2 is YYDKDF (reference sequence). The length of the CDR3 is 15 residues. This CDR3 reads CATHDRGSNTGELFF. CDR3 bases: TGTGCCACCCACGACAGGGGCTCGAACACCGGGGAGCTGTTTTTT.

CDR3 bases: TGTGCCAGCAGCACGGACAGGGGCTATGGCTACACCTTC. Its translation is CASSTDRGYGYTF. This rearrangement joins TRBV7-8 to TRBJ1-2; 9 bases are shared with TRBD1. The CDR3 has 13 amino acids. The V segment lost 5 bases and the J segment 4 bases; nucleotides outside the gene matches: 2. Looked up from germline, CDR1 is SGHVS and CDR2 is FQNEAQ.